These 3 T cell receptor beta chains share one sample of origin, sequenced in a study of blood T cell repertoires in COVID-19. Here immunoSEQ multiplex PCR was the method, and the copy in TCRdb shows in-frame clones only, minus some. The sample yields about 50,000 clones, roughly four fifths seen once. The sequencing input was peripheral blood. These receptors came from a man aged 55 to 69 with acute or convalescent COVID-19.

This chain links TRBV7-2 with TRBJ1-5, with 9 bases aligning to TRBD1. This CDR3 comprises 15 residues. Germline V gene data show CDR1 as SGHTA and CDR2 as FQGNSA. Trimming took 1 base from V and 4 from J; bases not matched to a gene: 2. Here the CDR3 reads CASSLEQGANQPQHF. Here the CDR3 DNA reads TGTGCCAGCAGCTTAGAACAGGGGGCGAATCAGCCCCAGCATTTT.

The gene calls are TRBV18 and TRBJ2-2; 10 bases match TRBD1. The germline gives CDR1 KGHSH, CDR2 LQKENI. The CDR3 loop spans 15 amino acids. With V trimmed by 5 bases and J by 5 bases, 5 bases remained unmatched. CDR3 protein: CASSSGTGVTGELFF. The DNA of the CDR3 is TGTGCCAGCTCATCCGGGACAGGGGTTACCGGGGAGCTGTTTTTT. Together with reference TRBV18 and TRBJ2-2, the CDR3 gives the full variable domain: NAGVMQNPRHLVRRRGQEARLRCSPMKGHSHVYWYRQLPEEGLKFMVYLQKENIIDESGMPKERFSAEFPKEGPSILRIQQVVRGDSAAYFCASSSGTGVTGELFFGEGSRLTVL.

In DNA, the CDR3 is TGTGCCAGTAGTCCCCGGGACAGTCGGAATCAGCCCCAGCATTTT. Residues: CASSPRDSRNQPQHF. The gene calls are TRBV19 and TRBJ1-5; 7 bases match TRBD1. This CDR3 is built from 15 residues. The germline V gene has CDR1 LNHDA and CDR2 SQIVND (reference sequence). The V gene end was trimmed by 5 bases and the J gene end by 4 bases; junction bases not matched to a gene: 8. Looking up the rest from reference TRBV19 and TRBJ1-5 gives the full variable domain: DGGITQSPKYLFRKEGQNVTLSCEQNLNHDAMYWYRQDPGQGLRLIYYSQIVNDFQKGDIAEGYSVSREKKESFPLTVTSAQKNPTAFYLCASSPRDSRNQPQHFGDGTRLSIL.